Below are 12 T cell receptor beta chains sequenced from a single sample in a study of cytomegalovirus exposure and HLA in healthy donors. Primers for the PCR totalled 60 Vbeta and 13 Jbeta. Generated by immunoSEQ multiplex PCR, the TCRdb table keeps only in-frame clones and is missing some. The repertoire has 90,000 to 100,000 clones, 70% to 80% of them found once; the top ten carry 15% to 20%. What was sequenced was PBMCs. These receptors came from a woman aged 55-70 years in good health and CMV-seropositive.

This clone occurred once. V and J are TRBV5-1 and TRBJ2-2, with 8 bases matching TRBD1. Germline-derived CDR1 and CDR2 are SGHRS and YFSETQ. V was clipped by 7 bases and J by 4 bases; unmatched bases: 3. The CDR3 sequence is 13 residues long. The CDR3 coding sequence is TGCGCCAGCCGAACAGGGGGCACCGGGGAGCTGTTTTTT. This gives the protein CASRTGGTGELFF.

This chain uses TRBV18 with TRBJ1-1; perhaps TRBD1 as D (5 bases). CDR1 and CDR2 from the germline V gene are KGHSH and LQKENI. V was pared by 4 bases and J by 0 bases, with 12 bases between. The CDR3 has 15 amino acids. In nucleotides, the CDR3 is TGTGCCAGCTCACTGGACACGGGGGTGAACACTGAAGCTTTCTTT. Translation gives CASSLDTGVNTEAFF.

As to this clone: Germline is not matched at one junction end, which may reflect a read error. This chain joins TRBV7-8 and TRBJ1-5, with D perhaps matching TRBD1 (6 bases). The germline CDR1 and CDR2 sequences are SGHVS and FQNEAQ. The CDR3 consists of 16 residues. CDR3 sequence: CASSPQTGFRNQLQHF. Written as DNA, the CDR3 is TGTGCCAGCAGCCCCCAAACAGGGTTTCGCAATCAGCTCCAGCATTTT.

A word on this clone: Relative to the germline gene, one junction end is altered; a read error may explain this. This chain connects TRBV7-7 to TRBJ2-1; possible D gene TRBD2, 6 bases. The germline CDR1 and CDR2 sequences are SSHAT and FNYEAQ (reference sequence). The CDR3 totals 15 residues. In nucleotides, the CDR3 is TGTGCTAGCAGCTTCGAGGAGGGCCCCTACAATGAGCAGTTCTTC. It codes for CASSFEEGPYNEQFF.

The genes are TRBV7-2 and TRBJ2-5; 9 bases line up with TRBD2. After removal of 0 bases from V and 1 base from J, the junction contained 3 bases not matched to a gene. The CDR3 covers 16 residues. Germline CDR1 and CDR2: SGHTA and FQGNSA. The CDR3 is CASSLAATSGQETQYF. The CDR3 DNA follows: TGTGCCAGCAGCTTAGCAGCGACTAGCGGCCAAGAGACCCAGTACTTC. The full variable domain, its missing parts supplied by reference TRBV7-2 and TRBJ2-5, is GAGVSQSPSNKVTEKGKDVELRCDPISGHTALYWYRQSLGQGLEFLIYFQGNSAPDKSGLPSDRFSAERTGGSVSTLTIQRTQQEDSAVYLCASSLAATSGQETQYFGPGTRLLVL.

CDR3 bases: TGTGCCAGCGGGGAGGGGTATGGCTACACCTTC. It specifies CASGEGYGYTF. The chain combines TRBV6-6 with TRBJ1-2; TRBD1 is a possible D gene (5 bases). The V end lost 8 bases, the J end lost 5 bases, and 9 bases lay between the germline ends. Germline values: CDR1 MNHNY, CDR2 SVGAGI (reference sequence). The CDR3 is made up of 11 amino acids.

The chain has TRBV18 and TRBJ1-2, with TRBD1 matching over 8 bases. The CDR3 is made up of 15 amino acids. Looked up from germline, CDR1 is KGHSH and CDR2 is LQKENI. The V segment lost 3 bases and the J segment 6 bases; nucleotides outside the gene matches: 9. CDR3: CASSPGQQGANGYTF. Written as DNA, the CDR3 is TGTGCCAGCTCACCCGGGCAGCAGGGGGCTAATGGCTACACCTTC. Full variable domain (rest looked up from reference TRBV18 and TRBJ1-2): NAGVMQNPRHLVRRRGQEARLRCSPMKGHSHVYWYRQLPEEGLKFMVYLQKENIIDESGMPKERFSAEFPKEGPSILRIQQVVRGDSAAYFCASSPGQQGANGYTFGSGTRLTVV.

The chain recombines TRBV4-1 with TRBJ1-2, with 11 nucleotides matching TRBD1. After removal of 4 bases from V and 2 bases from J, the junction contained 3 bases not matched to a gene. The CDR3 is 15 residues long. CDR1 and CDR2 from the germline V gene are MGHRA and YSYEKL. The CDR3 DNA reads TGCGCCAGCAGCCTCGGACAGGGGGCGAACTATGGCTACACCTTC. Translating gives CASSLGQGANYGYTF.

This clone was observed a handful of times. V gene TRBV4-1 combines with J gene TRBJ2-7; 9 nucleotides align to TRBD2. CDR3 length: 16 residues. J lost 9 bases, V lost 4 bases, and 16 bases had no gene match. CDR1 and CDR2 (germline): MGHRA, YSYEKL. CDR3 nucleotide sequence: TGCGCCAGCAGCCCTGAATGGGGCGGGAGGGCCAATGTGCAGTACTTC. Its protein is CASSPEWGGRANVQYF.

The chain is built from TRBV7-9 and TRBJ1-1; the match to TRBD1 covers 7 bases. With 4 bases clipped from V and 7 bases from J, the junction kept 6 bases outside the gene matches. The CDR3 covers 13 residues. Looked up from germline, CDR1 is SEHNR and CDR2 is FQNEAQ (reference sequence). CDR3 region: CASSYGTAVEAFF. In DNA form, the CDR3 reads TGTGCCAGCAGCTACGGGACAGCGGTTGAAGCTTTCTTT.

This rearrangement joins TRBV19 to TRBJ2-1; TRBD2 agrees at 11 bases. The V and J ends lost 4 bases and 4 bases, in that order; junction bases with no gene match: 3. The CDR3 totals 15 residues. From germline, CDR1 is LNHDA and CDR2 SQIVND (reference sequence). CDR3 coding DNA: TGTGCCAGTAGTAGGGGACTAGCGGAGTACAATGAGCAGTTCTTC. This codes for CASSRGLAEYNEQFF. Together with reference TRBV19 and TRBJ2-1, the CDR3 gives the full variable domain: DGGITQSPKYLFRKEGQNVTLSCEQNLNHDAMYWYRQDPGQGLRLIYYSQIVNDFQKGDIAEGYSVSREKKESFPLTVTSAQKNPTAFYLCASSRGLAEYNEQFFGPGTRLTVL.

Details on this clone: This CDR3 is also generated by other DNA sequences in the sample. V usage is TRBV28 and J usage is TRBJ2-2; weak D call: TRBD2 (5 bases). Germline CDR1 and CDR2: MDHEN and SYDVKM. There are 16 residues in the CDR3. The V gene lost 1 base and the J gene lost 0 bases, with 9 bases spanning the gap. CDR3 in amino acids: CASSLLSGTNTGELFF. Here the CDR3 DNA reads TGTGCCAGCAGTTTATTGTCGGGAACGAACACCGGGGAGCTGTTTTTT.